This T cell receptor beta chain was profiled in a study of T-cell reconstitution after alpha-beta-depleted transplantation in children. This CDR3 is 15 amino acids long. Unmatched junction bases numbered 4, after V lost 5 bases and J lost 2 bases. Using unique molecular identifiers, the investigators prepared the TCRbeta library. TCRdb reanalysed the PCR reads using MiXCR and keeps one entry per CDR3 protein. The table has hundreds of thousands of distinct CDR3 sequences, around 19% seen once. The chain links TRBV12-3 or TRBV12-4 to TRBJ2-1; 9 bases align to TRBD1. The receptor comes from a human donor who donated a stem cell graft to a child with acute lymphoblastic leukemia. Source: PBMCs from the stem cell graft donor, taken from the stem cell graft. The CDR3 sequence is CASSTWDRAYNEQFF. Written as DNA, the CDR3 is TGTGCCAGCAGTACCTGGGACAGGGCCTACAATGAGCAGTTCTTC.